This T cell receptor beta chain appears in the sequencing data of a study of T cell responses to AZD1222 COVID-19 vaccine. Whole-study findings and limits: Females made up more of the donors, who were largely white British, and clonal diversity may have come out too low. Baseline seropositivity occurred in only 5 or 6 AZD1222 recipients.

Produced via immunoSEQ multiplex PCR; TCRdb's table is partial and in-frame only. Altogether tens of thousands of clones are present, about 90% being singletons, with the ten largest covering 5.2%. The CDR3 runs to 15 residues. The junction had 5 bases not matched to a gene; V was cut back by 2 bases and J by 2 bases. The germline CDR1 and CDR2 sequences are MNHEY and SVGEGT. As regards this clone: Its target is not known.

The material was peripheral blood, obtained on day 0 of AZD1222 vaccination. This TCR came from an adult in good health. The V and J genes are TRBV6-2 or TRBV6-3 and TRBJ2-7; TRBD1 matches 8 bases. CDR3 bases: TGTGCCAGCAGTTACCTCCGGACAGGGACCTACGAGCAGTACTTC. It encodes CASSYLRTGTYEQYF.